The TCR beta chain under discussion was sequenced for a study of T cell responses to AZD1222 COVID-19 vaccine. Study observations and caveats: The span of vaccine-associated CD4 TCRs extended across spike, with dominance at 160-218 and 743-854. Baseline antibody screening turned up just a handful of seropositive AZD1222 recipients. Close to half of all spike-specific TCRs reportedly target regions of the variants that are unmutated. Females made up more of the donors, who were largely white British, and clonal diversity may have come out too low.

This CDR3 is built from 16 residues. The germline V gene encodes CDR1 MRHNA and CDR2 SNTAGT. V shed 4 bases and J 0 bases; nucleotides not matched to a gene: 0. This clone was seen many times. As yet, its antigen is unknown. Sequencing was performed with immunoSEQ multiplex PCR; in TCRdb, only in-frame clones are kept and a portion is missing. This table holds about 140,000 clones, over 90% found once. This chain links TRBV6-4 with TRBJ2-6, with 10 positions matching TRBD2. This receptor was obtained from an adult in good health. The source material was peripheral blood, sampled on day 0 of MenACWY control vaccination. In nucleotides, the CDR3 is TGTGCCAGCAGTGCTAGCGGGAGCTCTGGGGCCAACGTCCTGACTTTC. Translation gives CASSASGSSGANVLTF.